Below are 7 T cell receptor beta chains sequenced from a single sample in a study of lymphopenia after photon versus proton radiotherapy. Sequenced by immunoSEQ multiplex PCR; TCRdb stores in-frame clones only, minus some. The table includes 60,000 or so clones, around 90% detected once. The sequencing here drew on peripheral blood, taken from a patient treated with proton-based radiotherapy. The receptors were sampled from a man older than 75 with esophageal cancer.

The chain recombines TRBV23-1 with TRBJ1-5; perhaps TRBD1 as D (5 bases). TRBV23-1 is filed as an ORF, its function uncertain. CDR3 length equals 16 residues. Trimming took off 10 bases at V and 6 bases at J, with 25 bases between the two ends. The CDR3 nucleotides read TGCGCCAAGCTCCCCAGGCTCCTAGGGGTTGGTCAGCCCCAGCATTTT. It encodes CAKLPRLLGVGQPQHF.

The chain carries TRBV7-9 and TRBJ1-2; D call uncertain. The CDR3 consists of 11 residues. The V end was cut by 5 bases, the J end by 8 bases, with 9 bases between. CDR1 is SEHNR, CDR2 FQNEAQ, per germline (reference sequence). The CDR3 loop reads CASSRGGGYTF. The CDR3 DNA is TGTGCCAGCAGCCGGGGAGGGGGCTACACCTTC. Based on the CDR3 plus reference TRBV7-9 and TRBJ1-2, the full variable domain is DTGVSQNPRHKITKRGQNVTFRCDPISEHNRLYWYRQTLGQGPEFLTYFQNEAQLEKSRLLSDRFSAERPKGSFSTLEIQRTEQGDSAMYLCASSRGGGYTFGSGTRLTVV.

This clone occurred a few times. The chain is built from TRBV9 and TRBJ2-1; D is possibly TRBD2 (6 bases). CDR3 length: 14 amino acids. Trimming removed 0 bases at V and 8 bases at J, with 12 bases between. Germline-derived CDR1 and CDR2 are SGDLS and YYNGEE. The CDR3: CASSVGNAGYEQFF. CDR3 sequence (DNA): TGTGCCAGCAGCGTAGGAAACGCGGGATATGAGCAGTTCTTC.

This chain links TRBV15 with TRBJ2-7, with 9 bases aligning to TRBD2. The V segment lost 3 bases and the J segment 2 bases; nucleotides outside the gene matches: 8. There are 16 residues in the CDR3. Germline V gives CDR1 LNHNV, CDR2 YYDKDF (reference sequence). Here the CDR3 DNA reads TGTGCCACCAGCAGGAACTGGGCGGGGGGGCCCTACGAGCAGTACTTC. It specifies CATSRNWAGGPYEQYF.

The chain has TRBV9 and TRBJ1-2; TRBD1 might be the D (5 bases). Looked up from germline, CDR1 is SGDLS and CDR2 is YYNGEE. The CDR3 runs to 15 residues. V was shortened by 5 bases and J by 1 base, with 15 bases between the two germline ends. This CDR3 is CASSPNEGRNYGYTF. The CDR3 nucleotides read TGTGCCAGCAGTCCTAATGAGGGGCGTAACTATGGCTACACCTTC.

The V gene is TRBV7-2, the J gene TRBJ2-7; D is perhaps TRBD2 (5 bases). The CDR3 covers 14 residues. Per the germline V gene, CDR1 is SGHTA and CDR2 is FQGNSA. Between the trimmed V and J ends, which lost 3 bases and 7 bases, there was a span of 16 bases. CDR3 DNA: TGTGCCAGCAGCTTGAGCGGAAACTCGGGGGAGCAGTACTTC. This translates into CASSLSGNSGEQYF.

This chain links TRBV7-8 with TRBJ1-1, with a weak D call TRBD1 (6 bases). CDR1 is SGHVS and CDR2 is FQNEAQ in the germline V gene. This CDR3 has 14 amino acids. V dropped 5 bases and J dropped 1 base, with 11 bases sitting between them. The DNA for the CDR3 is TGTGCCAGCAGCACTAGGACAGCGAACACTGAAGCTTTCTTT. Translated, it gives CASSTRTANTEAFF.